One sample yielded the 30 T cell receptor beta chains listed below, sequenced in a study of blood T cell repertoires in COVID-19. Measured with immunoSEQ multiplex PCR; TCRdb has only the in-frame clones, and not every one. Of 100,000 to 150,000 clones in the sample, roughly four fifths are singletons; the top ten hold approximately 3.9%. The sample comprised peripheral blood. Receptors originate from a woman aged 45-59 years with acute or convalescent COVID-19.

The CDR3 DNA follows: TGTGCCAGCAGCTTAGGGACAATCGTGGCAAAACAAGAGACCCAGTACTTC. It yields the protein CASSLGTIVAKQETQYF. J is TRBJ2-5 and V is TRBV13; D is unclear. Germline V gene sequence: CDR1 PRHDT, CDR2 FYEKMQ (reference sequence). V lost 0 bases to trimming and J lost 2 bases, with 16 bases between them. The CDR3 consists of 17 residues.

The chain uses TRBV27 and TRBJ2-2; 15 positions match TRBD2. Germline CDR1 reads MNHEY; CDR2 reads SMNVEV (reference sequence). V shed 6 bases and J 6 bases; nucleotides not matched to a gene: 11. This CDR3 has 18 amino acids. The CDR3 reads CASSRTSGRANQPGELFF. The CDR3 nucleotides are TGTGCCAGCAGCCGGACTAGCGGGAGGGCAAATCAGCCCGGGGAGCTGTTTTTT.

This clone was detected once. This chain links TRBV18 with TRBJ1-2; 12 bases are a match to TRBD1. The CDR3 spans 17 residues. Germline CDR1 KGHSH, CDR2 LQKENI. The trim removed 6 bases at V and 8 bases at J, leaving 16 bases unmatched. CDR3 sequence: CASSPALGDRGREGYTF. The CDR3 nucleotides are TGTGCCAGCTCGCCCGCTTTGGGGGACAGGGGGCGTGAAGGCTACACCTTC.

The chain carries TRBV5-6 and TRBJ2-1, with 13 bases matching TRBD2. Germline loops: CDR1 SGHDT, CDR2 YYEEEE. The CDR3 is 17 amino acids. The J segment lost 7 bases and the V segment lost 0 bases, leaving 7 bases of the junction unmatched. CDR3 DNA: TGTGCCAGCAGCTTGGTCTTACTAGCGGGGGGGCCTAATGAGCAGTTCTTC. Translated: CASSLVLLAGGPNEQFF.

The chain uses TRBV4-2 and TRBJ2-3, with D possibly being TRBD2 (6 bases). The CDR3 runs to 15 residues. The V end lost 3 bases, the J end lost 8 bases, and 18 bases lay between the germline ends. Germline CDR1 reads LGHNA; CDR2 reads YNFKEQ. DNA of the CDR3: TGTGCCAGCAGCCAGAGCGGGCCCATGAGCGCTACGCAGTATTTT. Protein product: CASSQSGPMSATQYF.

The chain couples TRBV2 to TRBJ1-2; D possibly corresponds to TRBD1 (5 bases). From germline, CDR1 is SNHLY and CDR2 FYNNEI. This CDR3 is 16 amino acids long. V lost 6 bases and J lost 4, with 21 bases in between. CDR3 coding DNA: TGTGCCAGCAGAGCCAATCGGGACTTGGGAAGCTATGGCTACACCTTC. It yields the protein CASRANRDLGSYGYTF.

As DNA, the CDR3 is TGTGCCAGCAGCTTATCCCCCGCGACGAGGGAAATCGGCGGGGAGCTGTTTTTT. Protein: CASSLSPATREIGGELFF. The V call is TRBV7-6, the J call TRBJ2-2; D might be TRBD2 (5 bases). The CDR3 is 18 residues long. Germline lookup yields CDR1 SGHVS and CDR2 FNYEAQ. V shed 2 bases and J shed 7 bases, with 23 bases lying between them.

The chain combines TRBV29-1 with TRBJ1-2; D gene ambiguous. V shed 4 bases and J shed 3 bases, with 9 bases lying between them. The CDR3 covers 12 residues. Germline V gene sequence: CDR1 SQVTM, CDR2 ANQGSEA. CDR3 residues: CSVGAGYYGYTF. CDR3 DNA: TGCAGCGTTGGGGCGGGGTACTATGGCTACACCTTC.

The chain has TRBV28 and TRBJ2-6, with a tentative D call TRBD1 (6 bases). The CDR3 covers 15 residues. V shed 7 bases and J shed 4 bases, with 14 bases lying between them. Germline loops: CDR1 MDHEN, CDR2 SYDVKM. CDR3 in DNA: TGTGCCAGCAAAGGACAGCGTATAGGGGCCAACGTCCTGACTTTC. Amino acids: CASKGQRIGANVLTF.

The chain carries TRBV27 and TRBJ2-7; D may be TRBD2 (6 bases). The germline gives CDR1 MNHEY, CDR2 SMNVEV (reference sequence). With 0 bases removed from V and 4 bases from J, the gap between germline ends came to 28 bases. The CDR3 is made up of 20 amino acids. CDR3 nucleotide sequence: TGTGCCAGCAGTTTATCAACCCGCCACGGGCTCAATGGGGGAGGATACGAGCAGTACTTC. Protein sequence: CASSLSTRHGLNGGGYEQYF.

This clone was recorded a few times. The chain uses TRBV14 and TRBJ1-6; D is undetermined. Trimming pared 1 base from V and 7 bases from J, leaving 8 bases between. The germline V gene encodes CDR1 SGHDN and CDR2 FVKESK. The CDR3 consists of 14 residues. This chain's CDR3 is CASSQGGRNSPLHF. The CDR3 nucleotides read TGTGCCAGCAGCCAAGGAGGTCGCAATTCACCCCTCCACTTT.

This chain joins TRBV19 and TRBJ2-6, with a tentative D call TRBD2 (6 bases). The germline V gene encodes CDR1 LNHDA and CDR2 SQIVND (reference sequence). Trimming pared 3 bases from V and 0 bases from J, leaving 12 bases between. CDR3 size: 17 residues. CDR3 bases: TGTGCCAGTAGTATCCAAGCGGGTACCTCTGGGGCCAACGTCCTGACTTTC. Protein: CASSIQAGTSGANVLTF.

The V and J genes are TRBV19 and TRBJ2-7, with 7 nucleotides matching TRBD1. Germline CDR1 LNHDA, CDR2 SQIVND (reference sequence). Trimming cost V 3 bases and J 5 bases; bases outside gene matches: 13. CDR3 size: 16 residues. CDR3 DNA sequence: TGTGCCAGTAGTATCATTATGGGGACAGAGGAAAACGAGCAGTACTTC. Amino acid sequence: CASSIIMGTEENEQYF.

The rearrangement links TRBV15 to TRBJ2-3; 11 nucleotides match TRBD2. V shed 0 bases, J shed 3 bases, and the junction held 5 bases outside the gene matches. Germline V gene sequence: CDR1 LNHNV, CDR2 YYDKDF (reference sequence). The CDR3 runs 17 residues. CDR3 in DNA: TGTGCCACCAGCAGAGATCAACTAGCGGGAGTGACAGATACGCAGTATTTT. This encodes CATSRDQLAGVTDTQYF.

This chain joins TRBV27 and TRBJ1-2; tentative D call: TRBD1 (6 bases). From germline, CDR1 is MNHEY and CDR2 SMNVEV (reference sequence). Trimming stripped 8 bases from V and 6 bases from J, with 13 bases between. The CDR3 runs 12 residues. The CDR3 reads CASGKKGDGYTF. The DNA of the CDR3 is TGTGCCAGCGGAAAAAAGGGGGATGGCTACACCTTC.

The chain uses TRBV11-2 and TRBJ2-7; weak D call: TRBD2 (6 bases). The V and J ends lost 4 bases and 4 bases respectively, with 23 bases between them. Germline V gene data show CDR1 as SGHAT and CDR2 as FQNNGV. The CDR3 runs 17 residues. As DNA, the CDR3 is TGTGCCAGCAGCTGGACGATGAGGGCCATTCGGGGGTACGAGCAGTACTTC. This translates into CASSWTMRAIRGYEQYF.

This chain joins TRBV28 and TRBJ2-4; TRBD1 agrees at 8 bases. Germline assignment: CDR1 MDHEN and CDR2 SYDVKM. This CDR3 is 15 amino acids long. The trim removed 6 bases at V and 6 bases at J, leaving 10 bases unmatched. Here the CDR3 reads CASSPQGARGNIQYF. CDR3 coding DNA: TGTGCCAGCAGCCCCCAGGGGGCGAGAGGAAACATTCAGTACTTC.

The V gene is TRBV7-2, the J gene TRBJ2-5; 14 positions agree with TRBD2. Germline assignment: CDR1 SGHTA and CDR2 FQGNSA. The V gene end was trimmed by 5 bases and the J gene end by 4 bases; junction bases not matched to a gene: 6. The CDR3 sequence is 16 residues long. CDR3 residues: CASSPPGLAGAETQYF. As DNA, the CDR3 is TGTGCCAGCAGCCCCCCGGGACTAGCGGGAGCAGAGACCCAGTACTTC. Supplemented by reference TRBV7-2 and TRBJ2-5, the full variable domain reads GAGVSQSPSNKVTEKGKDVELRCDPISGHTALYWYRQSLGQGLEFLIYFQGNSAPDKSGLPSDRFSAERTGGSVSTLTIQRTQQEDSAVYLCASSPPGLAGAETQYFGPGTRLLVL.

V usage is TRBV12-3 or TRBV12-4 and J usage is TRBJ1-1; D is possibly TRBD1 (5 bases). Trimming took 3 bases from V and 4 from J, leaving 9 bases between them. The CDR3 totals 13 residues. The CDR3 nucleotides are TGTGCCAGCAGTTTCGGCCAGGGCACTGAAGCTTTCTTT. This translates into CASSFGQGTEAFF.

This clone was picked up one time. In nucleotides, the CDR3 is TGTGCCAGTTTATCCAGACTAGCCGGCGAGCAGTACTTC. Translated: CASLSRLAGEQYF. The chain is built from TRBV18 and TRBJ2-7; 7 nucleotides match TRBD2. CDR3 length: 13 residues. The V segment lost 9 bases and the J segment 6 bases; nucleotides outside the gene matches: 11. The V gene's germline CDR1 is KGHSH and CDR2 LQKENI.

This clone appeared once. V gene TRBV28 combines with J gene TRBJ2-1; 10 nucleotides agree with TRBD2. The CDR3 sequence is 18 residues long. The germline V gene encodes CDR1 MDHEN and CDR2 SYDVKM. Trimming removed 1 base from V and 5 bases from J; junction bases left unmatched: 11. CDR3 loop: CASSLFSPGTSVNNEQFF. CDR3 in DNA: TGTGCCAGCAGTTTATTTAGTCCCGGGACTAGCGTCAACAATGAGCAGTTCTTC.

Regarding this clone: This specimen includes other DNA sequences encoding the same CDR3. This chain links TRBV28 with TRBJ1-5, with 9 positions matching TRBD1. CDR3 length: 15 residues. Germline loops: CDR1 MDHEN, CDR2 SYDVKM. Trimming at V came to 4 bases and at J to 4 bases, leaving 5 bases not matched to a gene. CDR3 residues: CASSSPGQGNQPQHF. In DNA form, the CDR3 reads TGTGCCAGCAGTTCACCGGGACAGGGTAATCAGCCCCAGCATTTT.

The chain has TRBV28 and TRBJ2-1; tentatively, D is TRBD2 (7 bases). The V gene's germline CDR1 is MDHEN and CDR2 SYDVKM. The CDR3 sequence is 19 residues long. V lost 3 bases and J lost 0, with 21 bases in between. The CDR3 spells CASSFHFSGGGSSYNEQFF. CDR3 DNA: TGTGCCAGCAGTTTCCACTTTAGTGGGGGCGGGAGCTCCTACAATGAGCAGTTCTTC. The full variable domain, in which reference TRBV28 and TRBJ2-1 provide the parts outside the CDR3, is DVKVTQSSRYLVKRTGEKVFLECVQDMDHENMFWYRQDPGLGLRLIYFSYDVKMKEKGDIPEGYSVSREKKERFSLILESASTNQTSMYLCASSFHFSGGGSSYNEQFFGPGTRLTVL.

The chain couples TRBV19 to TRBJ2-3, with D uncertain. The CDR3 is made up of 13 amino acids. Germline CDR1 is LNHDA and CDR2 is SQIVND (reference sequence). Between the trimmed V and J ends, which lost 6 bases and 5 bases, there was a span of 12 bases. This CDR3 is CASSLDWRDTQYF. CDR3 DNA sequence: TGTGCCAGTAGCCTCGACTGGAGAGATACGCAGTATTTT.

This sequence joins TRBV5-4 and TRBJ2-7, with 7 bases aligning to TRBD1. Germline V CDR1 and CDR2: SGHNT, YYREEE (reference sequence). The length of the CDR3 is 13 residues. With 4 bases clipped from V and 3 bases from J, the junction kept 4 bases outside the gene matches. The CDR3 is CASSRGQHYEQYF. The CDR3 nucleotides are TGTGCCAGCAGCAGGGGACAGCACTACGAGCAGTACTTC.

The chain recombines TRBV9 with TRBJ2-3, with 7 bases aligning to TRBD1. The CDR3 runs 15 residues. Per the germline V gene, CDR1 is SGDLS and CDR2 is YYNGEE. J lost 3 bases, V lost 4 bases, and 8 bases had no gene match. CDR3 bases: TGTGCCAGCAGCTCCTCGGGACAGACTACAGATACGCAGTATTTT. Protein product: CASSSSGQTTDTQYF.

This clone was counted only a few times. V is TRBV28 and J is TRBJ1-1; D may be TRBD1 (6 bases). Germline V gene data show CDR1 as MDHEN and CDR2 as SYDVKM. Trimming shortened V by 8 bases and J by 0 bases, and 19 bases separated the two germline ends. The CDR3 runs to 16 residues. For the CDR3, the DNA is TGTGCCAGCGACCAGGGACAACAGATAATGAACACTGAAGCTTTCTTT. Protein: CASDQGQQIMNTEAFF.

V usage is TRBV15 and J usage is TRBJ1-3; no definite D call. Germline CDR1 is LNHNV and CDR2 is YYDKDF (reference sequence). CDR3 size: 15 residues. The V gene lost 0 bases and the J gene lost 5 bases, with 11 bases spanning the gap. The CDR3 bases are TGTGCCACCAGCAGAGAACAGCAAAGCAGAAACACCATATATTTT. Its translation is CATSREQQSRNTIYF.

The genes are TRBV5-4 and TRBJ1-4, with 7 nucleotides matching TRBD1. Germline V CDR1 and CDR2: SGHNT, YYREEE (reference sequence). V lost 0 bases and J lost 7; bases outside the gene matches: 6. CDR3 length: 15 amino acids. CDR3 sequence reads: CASSLEGAPGEKLFF. In DNA, the CDR3 is TGTGCCAGCAGCTTGGAGGGGGCCCCTGGTGAAAAACTGTTTTTT.

V usage is TRBV18 and J usage is TRBJ1-5; 8 bases are a match to TRBD1. CDR1 and CDR2 (germline): KGHSH, LQKENI. The V gene end was trimmed by 3 bases and the J gene end by 1 base; junction bases not matched to a gene: 2. The CDR3 consists of 15 residues. CDR3 amino acids: CASSPQGASNQPQHF. The CDR3, as DNA: TGTGCCAGCTCACCCCAGGGGGCCAGCAATCAGCCCCAGCATTTT.